This TCR beta chain was recovered during a study of graft-versus-host responses after intestinal transplantation. Study outcomes and limitations: The recipient marrow held GvH clones, and some of them showed up first in ileum or blood. Clonal ratios of graft-versus-host to host-versus-graft in allografts were high for patients exhibiting graft-donor T cell macrochimerism.

The assay was immunoSEQ multiplex PCR, and TCRdb's table has in-frame clones only and misses some. The sample carries approximately 100,000 clones, roughly 86% recorded once. This CDR3 is 14 amino acids long. Germline-derived CDR1 and CDR2 are MNHNS and SASEGT. V lost 6 bases to trimming and J lost 2 bases; unmatched junction nucleotides: 4. Points on this clone: The antigen is unknown.

The sequences come from PBMCs, collected 255 days after intestinal transplant. The receptor was isolated from a human patient who received an intestinal transplant, so some T cells may come from the graft donor. The chain couples TRBV6-1 to TRBJ2-7, with TRBD1 matching over 10 bases. CDR3 sequence reads: CASRGTGETYEQYF. The DNA for the CDR3 is TGTGCCAGCAGGGGGACAGGGGAAACCTACGAGCAGTACTTC.